A single sample is the source of the 29 T cell receptor beta chains below, sequenced in a study of beta chain features in type 1 diabetes. Overall study results and limits: Shorter TCRB CDR3s, moderately but significantly so, marked every one of the four CD4+ subsets in Type 1 diabetes patients.

These receptors' antigens are unknown. Isolated RNA was reverse transcribed in full, so expressed TCRB transcripts were sequenced. Sequenced by immunoSEQ multiplex PCR; TCRdb stores in-frame clones only, minus some. The table lists 300,000 to 350,000 clones, about 13% of them singletons. Material: naive CD4+ T cells from blood. The receptors here all came from a woman aged 18-29 years with type 1 diabetes.

In its sample, this clone was seen a few times. V gene TRBV4-1 combines with J gene TRBJ2-1; 8 nucleotides match TRBD2. The CDR3 is 15 amino acids. The germline CDR1 and CDR2 sequences are MGHRA and YSYEKL. Losses at the gene ends were 5 bases for V and 6 bases for J; bases not matched to a gene: 9. The CDR3 bases are TGCGCCAGCAGCACACCAAGCGGGAGCGGCAATGAGCAGTTCTTC. Translation gives CASSTPSGSGNEQFF.

This clone was detected a few times. This rearrangement joins TRBV27 to TRBJ1-5; a weak D match, TRBD1 (5 bases). The CDR3 is 16 amino acids. CDR1 MNHEY and CDR2 SMNVEV come from the germline V gene (reference sequence). V dropped 3 bases and J dropped 1 base, with 13 bases sitting between them. CDR3 DNA sequence: TGTGCCAGCAGTTTTGGAGGCGGGGGAAGCAATCAGCCCCAGCATTTT. Translated, it gives CASSFGGGGSNQPQHF.

This clone was observed a few times. The chain uses TRBV29-1 and TRBJ2-1; TRBD2 matches 9 bases. This CDR3 contains 16 residues. CDR1 is SQVTM, CDR2 ANQGSEA, per germline. Germline trimming cut 2 bases from V and 3 bases from J; bases unmatched to any gene: 8. CDR3 protein: CSVEKTSGWDYNEQFF. CDR3 DNA sequence: TGCAGCGTTGAAAAAACTAGCGGGTGGGACTACAATGAGCAGTTCTTC.

This sequence joins TRBV2 and TRBJ2-1, with D tentatively TRBD2 (5 bases). Per the germline V gene, CDR1 is SNHLY and CDR2 is FYNNEI. The V end lost 2 bases, the J end lost 2 bases, and 13 bases lay between the germline ends. The CDR3 has 16 residues. CDR3 loop: CASSEWEIPPYNEQFF. The CDR3 nucleotides read TGTGCCAGCAGTGAATGGGAGATCCCCCCCTACAATGAGCAGTTCTTC.

The gene calls are TRBV6-5 and TRBJ1-2, with 7 positions matching TRBD1. Per the germline V gene, CDR1 is MNHEY and CDR2 is SVGAGI. Losses at the gene ends were 6 bases for V and 0 bases for J; bases not matched to a gene: 4. The CDR3 covers 14 residues. The CDR3 reads CASRLGTANYGYTF. The CDR3 nucleotides read TGTGCCAGCAGGCTCGGGACAGCTAACTATGGCTACACCTTC.

V gene TRBV4-3 combines with J gene TRBJ1-4, with 9 positions matching TRBD1. V lost 0 bases and J lost 11; bases outside the gene matches: 13. There are 17 residues in the CDR3. Germline V gives CDR1 LGHNA, CDR2 YSLEER. The CDR3 region is CASSQDRMRTGEQKLFF. CDR3 coding DNA: TGCGCCAGCAGCCAAGATAGAATGCGGACAGGGGAGCAGAAACTGTTTTTT.

The chain has TRBV28 and TRBJ2-1; 10 bases agree with TRBD2. The CDR3 loop spans 15 amino acids. Trimming at V came to 6 bases and at J to 6 bases, leaving 8 bases not matched to a gene. CDR1 is MDHEN, CDR2 SYDVKM, per germline. The CDR3 is CASSKGTSDLNEQFF. CDR3 nucleotides: TGTGCCAGCAGCAAAGGGACTAGCGACCTCAATGAGCAGTTCTTC.

This clone was detected a few times. The chain is built from TRBV19 and TRBJ2-3, with TRBD2 identical over 8 bases. The junction had 7 bases not matched to a gene; V was cut back by 4 bases and J by 1 base. Per germline, CDR1 LNHDA and CDR2 SQIVND (reference sequence). The CDR3 spans 16 residues. Here the CDR3 DNA reads TGTGCCAGTAGTAGTGAAGCGGGAGCTGGCACAGATACGCAGTATTTT. It codes for CASSSEAGAGTDTQYF. Full variable domain (rest looked up from reference TRBV19 and TRBJ2-3): DGGITQSPKYLFRKEGQNVTLSCEQNLNHDAMYWYRQDPGQGLRLIYYSQIVNDFQKGDIAEGYSVSREKKESFPLTVTSAQKNPTAFYLCASSSEAGAGTDTQYFGPGTRLTVL.

This clone was detected a few times. V is TRBV2 and J is TRBJ1-1, with no clear D. The germline CDR1 and CDR2 sequences are SNHLY and FYNNEI. With 5 bases removed from V and 6 bases from J, the gap between germline ends came to 16 bases. The CDR3 totals 14 residues. CDR3 residues: CASSPTAVLAEAFF. DNA for the CDR3: TGTGCCAGCAGTCCAACAGCAGTTCTGGCTGAAGCTTTCTTT.

The rearrangement links TRBV7-2 to TRBJ2-1; maybe TRBD2 (6 bases). V lost 6 bases and J 3 bases, leaving 12 bases between the germline ends. There are 14 residues in the CDR3. Germline-derived CDR1 and CDR2 are SGHTA and FQGNSA. Here the CDR3 DNA reads TGTGCCAGCAGAACCCAGGGAGGCTACAATGAGCAGTTCTTC. Amino acid sequence: CASRTQGGYNEQFF.

This clone has more than one count but fewer than ten. The chain links TRBV19 to TRBJ2-7, with 7 nucleotides matching TRBD1. The CDR3 consists of 14 residues. Germline-derived CDR1 and CDR2 are LNHDA and SQIVND (reference sequence). Losses at the gene ends were 2 bases for V and 1 base for J; bases not matched to a gene: 2. The CDR3 spells CASSITGASYEQYV. The CDR3 DNA reads TGTGCCAGTAGTATAACAGGGGCTTCCTACGAGCAGTACGTC.

This clone was detected only a few times. The CDR3: CASSLGQGNEKLFF. CDR3 DNA sequence: TGTGCCAGCTCTCTCGGACAGGGTAACGAAAAACTGTTTTTT. The chain has TRBV18 and TRBJ1-4, with TRBD1 matching 8 bases. The CDR3 has 14 amino acids. Trimming at V came to 6 bases and at J to 8 bases, leaving 8 bases not matched to a gene. The germline V gene has CDR1 KGHSH and CDR2 LQKENI.

The chain has TRBV4-2 and TRBJ2-3; 12 nucleotides line up with TRBD2. The length of the CDR3 is 18 residues. Germline V lookup: CDR1 LGHNA, CDR2 YNFKEQ. Trimming took 4 bases from V and 4 from J; bases not matched to a gene: 12. The CDR3 reads CASSRHKTSGRGADTQYF. The CDR3 DNA reads as TGTGCCAGCAGCCGCCATAAGACTAGCGGGAGAGGGGCAGATACGCAGTATTTT.

This clone was seen a few times. V is TRBV9 and J is TRBJ2-1; D perhaps matches TRBD2 (5 bases). The CDR3 is 16 residues long. Germline assignment: CDR1 SGDLS and CDR2 YYNGEE. Trimming stripped 4 bases from V and 2 bases from J, with 16 bases between. The CDR3 DNA sequence: TGTGCCAGCAGCCCAGGCGGCGGGCCAGCCTACAATGAGCAGTTCTTC. This translates into CASSPGGGPAYNEQFF. The full variable domain, its missing parts supplied by reference TRBV9 and TRBJ2-1, is DSGVTQTPKHLITATGQRVTLRCSPRSGDLSVYWYQQSLDQGLQFLIQYYNGEERAKGNILERFSAQQFPDLHSELNLSSLELGDSALYFCASSPGGGPAYNEQFFGPGTRLTVL.

The sample holds a few counts of this clone. The chain recombines TRBV18 with TRBJ2-2; possible D gene TRBD2, 5 bases. Between the trimmed V and J ends, which lost 1 base and 4 bases, there was a span of 10 bases. Germline CDR1 is KGHSH and CDR2 is LQKENI. This CDR3 region has 15 residues. CDR3 residues: CASSPLLAGTGELFF. In DNA form, the CDR3 reads TGTGCCAGCTCACCACTCCTAGCAGGCACCGGGGAGCTGTTTTTT. Complete variable domain (other parts from reference TRBV18 and TRBJ2-2): NAGVMQNPRHLVRRRGQEARLRCSPMKGHSHVYWYRQLPEEGLKFMVYLQKENIIDESGMPKERFSAEFPKEGPSILRIQQVVRGDSAAYFCASSPLLAGTGELFFGEGSRLTVL.

This clone has a handful of counts. The chain combines TRBV9 with TRBJ1-1; D perhaps matches TRBD1 (5 bases). Deletions cut 4 bases from V and 0 bases from J, with 13 bases between. Germline CDR1 reads SGDLS; CDR2 reads YYNGEE. The CDR3 sequence is 15 residues long. In DNA form, the CDR3 reads TGTGCCAGCAGCCTCACAGGCAACATGAACACTGAAGCTTTCTTT. Translation gives CASSLTGNMNTEAFF.

The J gene is TRBJ2-7, the V gene TRBV19; 7 positions agree with TRBD2. Germline V gene sequence: CDR1 LNHDA, CDR2 SQIVND (reference sequence). Trimming cost V 6 bases and J 4 bases; bases outside gene matches: 6. CDR3 length: 13 residues. As DNA, the CDR3 is TGTGCCAGTAGGCCTAGCGGATCTTACGAGCAGTACTTC. Protein sequence: CASRPSGSYEQYF.

The chain uses TRBV19 and TRBJ1-5; no clear D gene. The ends were cut back, 3 bases at V and 0 bases at J, with 9 bases in the middle. This CDR3 is 15 amino acids long. The V gene's germline CDR1 is LNHDA and CDR2 SQIVND (reference sequence). In DNA form, the CDR3 reads TGTGCCAGTAGTATGCAGGAATATAGCAATCAGCCCCAGCATTTT. The encoded protein is CASSMQEYSNQPQHF.

In its sample, this clone was seen a few times. J is TRBJ1-2 and V is TRBV7-9, with D possibly TRBD1 on 6 matching bases. This CDR3 spans 13 amino acids. Between the trimmed V and J ends, which lost 5 bases and 3 bases, there was a span of 10 bases. Germline V lookup: CDR1 SEHNR, CDR2 FQNEAQ (reference sequence). CDR3 in amino acids: CASSPRTDYGYTF. Here the CDR3 DNA reads TGTGCCAGCAGCCCCAGGACAGACTATGGCTACACCTTC.

The V and J genes are TRBV7-9 and TRBJ2-1, with a weak D call TRBD2 (6 bases). This CDR3 region has 15 residues. V was cut by 5 bases and J by 4 bases, with 15 bases left in between. In germline, CDR1 is SEHNR, CDR2 FQNEAQ (reference sequence). The CDR3 nucleotides read TGTGCCAGCAGCAAGGGACTCCAATATTACAATGAGCAGTTCTTC. Translating it yields CASSKGLQYYNEQFF.

This clone was picked up a small number of times. The CDR3 coding sequence is TGTGCCAGCAGCCCGGACAGGGGCGATTGGCAGCCCCAGCATTTT. Its protein is CASSPDRGDWQPQHF. The chain joins TRBV7-8 to TRBJ1-5; 9 bases line up with TRBD1. V shed 5 bases, J shed 7 bases, and the junction held 9 bases outside the gene matches. The CDR3 is 15 residues long. Germline V gives CDR1 SGHVS, CDR2 FQNEAQ.

This clone showed up just a few times. The chain combines TRBV28 with TRBJ2-5; D perhaps matches TRBD2 (6 bases). This CDR3 is 13 amino acids long. CDR1 is MDHEN and CDR2 is SYDVKM in the germline V gene. The ends were cut back, 7 bases at V and 4 bases at J, with 13 bases in the middle. CDR3 nucleotides: TGTGCCAGCACCACACACGGGGGAGAGACCCAGTACTTC. Protein sequence: CASTTHGGETQYF.

This chain uses TRBV2 with TRBJ2-7; the match to TRBD1 covers 8 bases. Germline CDR1 reads SNHLY; CDR2 reads FYNNEI. The CDR3 contains 12 residues. The ends lost 4 bases at V and 6 bases at J; junction bases unmatched: 2. CDR3 residues: CASSGTGLEQYV. In DNA, the CDR3 is TGTGCCAGCAGTGGGACAGGGCTCGAGCAGTACGTC.

The sample holds a few counts of this clone. The chain joins TRBV14 to TRBJ2-3; 15 bases fit TRBD2. The CDR3 sequence is 17 residues long. The V segment lost 4 bases and the J segment 4 bases; nucleotides outside the gene matches: 6. Germline-derived CDR1 and CDR2 are SGHDN and FVKESK. CDR3 nucleotides: TGTGCCAGCAGCCTACGGACTAGCGGGAGGGTCTCAGATACGCAGTATTTT. This encodes CASSLRTSGRVSDTQYF.

The rearrangement joins TRBV28 to TRBJ2-6; D is uncertain. The CDR3 runs to 14 residues. Trimming took off 5 bases at V and 0 bases at J, with 5 bases between the two ends. CDR1 is MDHEN, CDR2 SYDVKM, per germline. CDR3 protein: CASSHSSGANVLTF. As DNA, the CDR3 is TGTGCCAGCAGTCACAGCTCTGGGGCCAACGTCCTGACTTTC.

As regards this clone: One end of the junction is discordant with germline, which a read error may explain. The V gene is TRBV7-8, the J gene TRBJ2-7, with D possibly TRBD1 on 6 matching bases. This CDR3 comprises 11 residues. Germline V lookup: CDR1 SGHVS, CDR2 FQNEAQ. CDR3 DNA sequence: TGTGCCAGCCGACTACAGGGACCCTATAACTTC. Amino acid sequence: CASRLQGPYNF.

This chain joins TRBV18 and TRBJ1-1, with TRBD1 matching 8 bases. After removal of 6 bases from V and 5 bases from J, the junction contained 5 bases not matched to a gene. This CDR3 comprises 13 residues. Looked up from germline, CDR1 is KGHSH and CDR2 is LQKENI. The CDR3 DNA follows: TGTGCCAGCTCGCGGACAGGGTGGACTGAAGCTTTCTTT. Translating it yields CASSRTGWTEAFF.

This clone was found a few times. The J gene is TRBJ2-3, the V gene TRBV28; 7 bases are shared with TRBD1. Trimming at V came to 7 bases and at J to 3 bases, leaving 7 bases not matched to a gene. Germline CDR1 reads MDHEN; CDR2 reads SYDVKM. The CDR3 has 14 amino acids. CDR3 in DNA: TGTGCCAGCACGGCGGCAGGGGGAACAGATACGCAGTATTTT. It specifies CASTAAGGTDTQYF.

J is TRBJ1-5 and V is TRBV29-1; 11 bases agree with TRBD1. V shed 6 bases, J shed 6 bases, and the junction held 4 bases outside the gene matches. This CDR3 contains 13 residues. CDR1 and CDR2 from the germline V gene are SQVTM and ANQGSEA. The CDR3: CSVAGQGAQPQHF. CDR3 coding DNA: TGCAGCGTAGCTGGACAGGGGGCTCAGCCCCAGCATTTT.